The T cell receptor beta chain under discussion was sequenced for a study of cytomegalovirus exposure and HLA in healthy donors. Notes on the study in general: When analyzed later, a missense DCLRE1C variant was found to be linked to TCR beta V- and J-gene trimming. Earlier analysis yielded a pattern in which most TCR beta V segments were productive about 90% or about 30% of the time. As was reported, the HLA-A and HLA-B alleles of most subjects were accurately predicted from TCR beta sequences. Some highly shared sequence variants likely arose as a pipeline artifact.

The CDR3 sequence is 12 residues long. V gave up 5 bases and J gave up 4 bases, with 9 bases separating them. Per germline, CDR1 MDHEN and CDR2 SYDVKM. A multiplex PCR was run with 60 Vbeta primers and 13 Jbeta primers. Profiling relied on immunoSEQ multiplex PCR, and the TCRdb table lists in-frame clones only, not all of them. The sample consists of some 200,000 clones, around 80% of them appearing once. As concerns this clone: Its antigen is unknown.

The specimen was PBMCs. This TCR was recovered from a man younger than 35 in good health and CMV-seronegative. This chain uses TRBV28 with TRBJ2-7; perhaps TRBD1 as D (5 bases). This chain's CDR3 is CASSVKGYEQYF. The CDR3 DNA sequence: TGTGCCAGCAGTGTCAAGGGGTACGAGCAGTACTTC. The entire variable domain, with the rest obtained from reference TRBV28 and TRBJ2-7, is as follows: DVKVTQSSRYLVKRTGEKVFLECVQDMDHENMFWYRQDPGLGLRLIYFSYDVKMKEKGDIPEGYSVSREKKERFSLILESASTNQTSMYLCASSVKGYEQYFGPGTRLTVT.